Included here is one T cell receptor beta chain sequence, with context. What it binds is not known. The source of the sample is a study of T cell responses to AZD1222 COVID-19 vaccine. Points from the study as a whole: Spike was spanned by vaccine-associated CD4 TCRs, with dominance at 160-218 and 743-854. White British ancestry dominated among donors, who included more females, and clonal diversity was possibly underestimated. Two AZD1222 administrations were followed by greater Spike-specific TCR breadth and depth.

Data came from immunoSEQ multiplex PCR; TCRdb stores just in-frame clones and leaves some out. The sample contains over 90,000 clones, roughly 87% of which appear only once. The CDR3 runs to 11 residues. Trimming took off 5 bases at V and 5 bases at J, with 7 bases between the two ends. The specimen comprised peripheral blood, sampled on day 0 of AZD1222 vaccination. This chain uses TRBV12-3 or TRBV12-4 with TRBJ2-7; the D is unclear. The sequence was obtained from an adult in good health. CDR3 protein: CASSRAHEQYF. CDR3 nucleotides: TGTGCCAGCAGTCGCGCCCACGAGCAGTACTTC.